These 4 T cell receptor beta chains came from one sample sequenced in a study of a mutant IDH1 vaccine in newly diagnosed glioma (dated by TCRdb to 2020 to 2023). The time point label, read with the paper, signifies: week 11, during vaccination. Each vaccine dose, consisting of 300 ug of a 20-mer mutant IDH1 peptide in Montanide, was administered subcutaneously with topical imiquimod. The library was produced with the immunoSEQ multiplex PCR assay. TCRdb mirrors the immuneACCESS table, restricted to in-frame sequences. Some clones are absent from its copies; in checked studies, under half trace to an unresolved V gene, and the reason for the others is unknown. The sample records about 130,000 clones, around four fifths of which are singletons. 4.5% to 5.5% of the sample is in the top ten clones. The antigens these receptors bind are not known. The specimen was PBMCs, collected from a glioma patient whose treatment included an IDH1 peptide vaccine. These receptors came from a man in his forties with glioma.

This clone has a single count. This sequence joins TRBV9 and TRBJ2-5, with a weak D call TRBD1 (5 bases). V dropped 7 bases and J dropped 1 base, with 11 bases sitting between them. Germline lookup yields CDR1 SGDLS and CDR2 YYNGEE. There are 13 residues in the CDR3. The CDR3 region is CASGRALQETQYF. The CDR3 DNA reads TGTGCCAGCGGCAGGGCCCTCCAAGAGACCCAGTACTTC.

This clone appeared a few times. The chain joins TRBV28 to TRBJ1-1; D is unclear. V lost 8 bases and J 7 bases, leaving 8 bases between the germline ends. The CDR3 loop spans 10 amino acids. Germline values: CDR1 MDHEN, CDR2 SYDVKM. CDR3 DNA sequence: TGTGCCAGCCGCCGGGGTGAAGCTTTCTTT. This codes for CASRRGEAFF. Complete variable domain (other parts from reference TRBV28 and TRBJ1-1): DVKVTQSSRYLVKRTGEKVFLECVQDMDHENMFWYRQDPGLGLRLIYFSYDVKMKEKGDIPEGYSVSREKKERFSLILESASTNQTSMYLCASRRGEAFFGQGTRLTVV.

The chain has TRBV7-8 and TRBJ2-1, with 10 bases aligning to TRBD2. Looked up from germline, CDR1 is SGHVS and CDR2 is FQNEAQ. The ends lost 3 bases at V and 4 bases at J; junction bases unmatched: 3. The CDR3 has 15 amino acids. DNA of the CDR3: TGTGCCAGCAGCTTGCTAGCGGGAGAGTACAATGAGCAGTTCTTC. Its protein is CASSLLAGEYNEQFF. Filled out from reference TRBV7-8 and TRBJ2-1, the complete variable domain reads GAGVSQSPRYKVAKRGQDVALRCDPISGHVSLFWYQQALGQGPEFLTYFQNEAQLDKSGLPSDRFFAERPEGSVSTLKIQRTQQEDSAVYLCASSLLAGEYNEQFFGPGTRLTVL.

This clone has a handful of counts. The J gene is TRBJ1-5, the V gene TRBV28; TRBD1 agrees at 9 bases. Germline V lookup: CDR1 MDHEN, CDR2 SYDVKM. The CDR3 loop spans 16 amino acids. J lost 4 bases, V lost 6 bases, and 10 bases had no gene match. The CDR3 protein is CASRPMDRGANQPQHF. CDR3 nucleotides: TGTGCCAGCAGACCTATGGACAGGGGAGCAAATCAGCCCCAGCATTTT.